This T cell receptor beta chain was observed in a study of cytomegalovirus exposure and HLA in healthy donors. The trim removed 5 bases at V and 7 bases at J, leaving 4 bases unmatched. The CDR3 extends over 13 amino acids. Germline lookup yields CDR1 SNHLY and CDR2 FYNNEI. Remarks on this clone: Antigen: not known.

Findings and caveats of the study: In a later analysis, several top co-occurrence clusters appeared linked to parvovirus B19, influenza, CMV and Epstein-Barr virus. Accurate prediction of most subjects' HLA-A and HLA-B alleles from TCR beta sequences was reported. The classifier reportedly diagnosed cytomegalovirus status with high sensitivity and specificity.

Primers included in the PCR were 60 Vbeta and 13 Jbeta primers. Here immunoSEQ multiplex PCR was the method, and the copy in TCRdb shows in-frame clones only, minus some. Among 100,000 to 150,000 clones listed, around 75% were seen once. This sequence was found in a man in his sixties in good health and CMV-seropositive. The sequencing input was PBMCs. This chain uses TRBV2 with TRBJ1-5, with 8 bases that match TRBD1. The CDR3 loop is CASSRTGLQPQHF. Written as DNA, the CDR3 is TGTGCCAGCAGTAGGACAGGGCTCCAGCCCCAGCATTTT.